Here is one T cell receptor (beta chain) with its context. Its antigen is currently unknown. This CDR3 contains 13 residues. The V gene lost 5 bases and the J gene lost 1 base, with 8 bases spanning the gap. The germline gives CDR1 ENHRY, CDR2 SYGVKD. The table came from immunoSEQ multiplex PCR; TCRdb's copy has only in-frame clones and leaves some out. The repertoire includes some 13,000 clones, 70% to 80% of them detected once, and around a sixth sits in the top ten. This record belongs to a study of CD4+ T cells in melanoma. Study results and caveats: CD8+ T cell, macrophage and B cell function reportedly correlated with neoantigen-specific CD4+ T cells. Diverse differentiation states were reported for melanoma neoantigen-specific CD4+ T cells.

The TCR comes from a human donor with melanoma. V is TRBV10-3 and J is TRBJ1-1; possibly TRBD1 for D (5 bases). Input material: cells from a culture (not recorded whether cultured in vitro). The CDR3 sequence: CAISQGTNTEAFF. CDR3 bases: TGTGCCATCAGTCAGGGAACGAACACTGAAGCTTTCTTT.